This T cell receptor beta chain derives from a study of blood T cell repertoires in COVID-19. Looking at the study overall: Spain, Italy and the United States supplied samples that represented acute and convalescent COVID-19.

With V trimmed by 0 bases and J by 5 bases, 5 bases remained unmatched. From germline, CDR1 is SQVTM and CDR2 ANQGSEA. CDR3 size: 15 residues. The authors' processing: Amplification from reference gene primers served as the basis for estimated nucleated cell counts. Measured with immunoSEQ multiplex PCR; TCRdb has only the in-frame clones, and not every one. V and J calls and clone size are those listed in that table; D and trimming were worked out from the DNA. Of roughly 65,000 clones listed, 90% are singletons. Sequencing input: peripheral blood. The chain uses TRBV29-1 and TRBJ1-5; 9 nucleotides match TRBD1. This receptor was obtained from a man aged 55 to 70 with acute or convalescent COVID-19. The CDR3 reads CSVEDARQGDQPQHF. DNA of the CDR3: TGCAGCGTTGAAGATGCGCGACAGGGGGATCAGCCCCAGCATTTT.